This paragraph reports one T cell receptor (beta chain). The CDR3 is 13 residues long. Trimming shortened V by 4 bases and J by 9 bases, and 16 bases separated the two germline ends. Germline V gene sequence: CDR1 GTSNPN, CDR2 SVGIG (reference sequence). The sample belongs to a study of identical twins. TCRdb redid the calling of the 5' RACE reads with MiXCR, one entry per CDR3 protein. The table includes roughly 700,000 distinct CDR3 sequences, 8.5% to 9.5% detected once. The sample also formed part of further work on yellow fever vaccine responses in identical twins.

The clonotype originates from a woman aged 18 to 35 in good health. Material: PBMCs. The chain uses TRBV30 and TRBJ2-1; unclear D gene. CDR3 in amino acids: CAWTSTAYGEQFF. The CDR3, as DNA: TGTGCCTGGACTAGTACTGCCTACGGTGAGCAGTTCTTC.